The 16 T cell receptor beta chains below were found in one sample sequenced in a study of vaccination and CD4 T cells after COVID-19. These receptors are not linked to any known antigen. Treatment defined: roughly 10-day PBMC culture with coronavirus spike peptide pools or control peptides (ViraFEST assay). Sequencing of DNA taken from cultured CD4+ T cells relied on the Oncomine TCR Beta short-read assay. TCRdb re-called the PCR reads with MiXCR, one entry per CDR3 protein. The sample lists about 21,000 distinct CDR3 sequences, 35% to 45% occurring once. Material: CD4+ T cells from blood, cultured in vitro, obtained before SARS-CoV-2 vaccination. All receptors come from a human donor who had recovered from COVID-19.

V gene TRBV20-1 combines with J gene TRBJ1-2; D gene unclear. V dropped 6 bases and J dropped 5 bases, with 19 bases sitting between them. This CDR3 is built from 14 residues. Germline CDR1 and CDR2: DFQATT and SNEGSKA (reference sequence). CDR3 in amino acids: CSAPGPADVYGYTF. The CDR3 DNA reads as TGCAGTGCCCCCGGACCGGCAGACGTGTATGGCTACACCTTC.

In DNA form, the CDR3 reads TGTGCCAGCTCACGCCAGACAGGAGGGAACACTGAAGCTTTCTTT. It yields the protein CASSRQTGGNTEAFF. V gene TRBV18 combines with J gene TRBJ1-1; tentatively, D is TRBD1 (6 bases). Germline assignment: CDR1 KGHSH and CDR2 LQKENI. Deletions cut 4 bases from V and 1 base from J, with 13 bases between. The CDR3 totals 15 residues.

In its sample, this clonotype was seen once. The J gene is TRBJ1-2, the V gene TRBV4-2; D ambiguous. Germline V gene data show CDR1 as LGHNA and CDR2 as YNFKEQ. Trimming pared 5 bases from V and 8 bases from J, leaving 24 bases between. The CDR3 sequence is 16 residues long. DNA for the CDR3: TGTGCCAGCAGCTCGCAACGGTCCGGGCGGATAGGGGGCTACACCTTC. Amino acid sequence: CASSSQRSGRIGGYTF.

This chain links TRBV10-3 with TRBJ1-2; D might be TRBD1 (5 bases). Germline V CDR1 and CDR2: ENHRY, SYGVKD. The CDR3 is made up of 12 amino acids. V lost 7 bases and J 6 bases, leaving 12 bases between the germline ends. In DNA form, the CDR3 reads TGTGCCATCAATGGCAGGGAAAATGGCTACACCTTC. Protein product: CAINGRENGYTF.

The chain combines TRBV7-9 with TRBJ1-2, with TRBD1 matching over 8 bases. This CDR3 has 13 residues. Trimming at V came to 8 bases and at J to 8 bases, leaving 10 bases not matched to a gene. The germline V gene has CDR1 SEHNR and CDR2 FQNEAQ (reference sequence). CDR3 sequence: CASGVLRTGGYTF. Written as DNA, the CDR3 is TGTGCCAGCGGGGTCCTCCGGACAGGGGGCTACACCTTC.

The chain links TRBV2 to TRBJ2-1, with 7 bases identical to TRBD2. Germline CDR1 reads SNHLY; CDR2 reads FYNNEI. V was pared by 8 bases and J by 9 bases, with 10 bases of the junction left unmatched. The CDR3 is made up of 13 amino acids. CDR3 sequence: CASGIGGGIEQFF. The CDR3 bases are TGTGCCAGCGGTATTGGGGGGGGTATTGAGCAGTTCTTC. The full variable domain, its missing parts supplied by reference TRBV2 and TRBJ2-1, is EPEVTQTPSHQVTQMGQEVILRCVPISNHLYFYWYRQILGQKVEFLVSFYNNEISEKSEIFDDQFSVERPDGSNFTLKIRSTKLEDSAMYFCASGIGGGIEQFFGPGTRLTVL.

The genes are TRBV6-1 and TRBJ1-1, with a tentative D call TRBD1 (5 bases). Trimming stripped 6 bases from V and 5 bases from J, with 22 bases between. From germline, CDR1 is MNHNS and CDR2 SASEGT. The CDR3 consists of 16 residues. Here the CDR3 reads CASSAMTASRGTEAFF. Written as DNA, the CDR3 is TGTGCCAGCAGCGCAATGACAGCTTCTCGGGGGACTGAAGCTTTCTTT.

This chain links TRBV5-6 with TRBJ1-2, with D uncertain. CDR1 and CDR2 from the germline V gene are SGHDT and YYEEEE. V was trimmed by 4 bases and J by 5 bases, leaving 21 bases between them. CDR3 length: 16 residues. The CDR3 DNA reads TGTGCCAGCAGCGGAGGCTACGGGAGAGCTGTTTATGGCTACACCTTC. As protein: CASSGGYGRAVYGYTF.

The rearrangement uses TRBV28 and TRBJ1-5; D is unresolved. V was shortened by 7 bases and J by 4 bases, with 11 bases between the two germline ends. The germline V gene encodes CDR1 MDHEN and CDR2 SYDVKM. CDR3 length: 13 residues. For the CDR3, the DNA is TGTGCCAGCACCACCGGAAGTAATCAGCCCCAGCATTTT. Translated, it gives CASTTGSNQPQHF.

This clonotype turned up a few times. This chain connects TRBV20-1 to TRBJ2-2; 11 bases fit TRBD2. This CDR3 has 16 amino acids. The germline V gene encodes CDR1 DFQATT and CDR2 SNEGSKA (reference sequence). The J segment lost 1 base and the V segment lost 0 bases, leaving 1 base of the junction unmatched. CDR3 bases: TGCAGTGCTAGAGAGCTAGCGGGAGGGAACACCGGGGAGCTGTTTTTT. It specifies CSARELAGGNTGELFF.

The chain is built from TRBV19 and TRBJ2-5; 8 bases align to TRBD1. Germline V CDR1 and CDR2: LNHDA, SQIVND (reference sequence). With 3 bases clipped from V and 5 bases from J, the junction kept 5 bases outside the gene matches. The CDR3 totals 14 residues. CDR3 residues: CASSMMTGVETQYF. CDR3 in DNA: TGTGCCAGTAGTATGATGACAGGGGTTGAGACCCAGTACTTC.

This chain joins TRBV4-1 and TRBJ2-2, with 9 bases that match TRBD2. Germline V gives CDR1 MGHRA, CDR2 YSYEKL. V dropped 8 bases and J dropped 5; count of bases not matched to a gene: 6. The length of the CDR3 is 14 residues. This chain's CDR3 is CASQGLAGTGELFF. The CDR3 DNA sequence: TGCGCCAGCCAGGGGCTAGCGGGAACCGGGGAGCTGTTTTTT.

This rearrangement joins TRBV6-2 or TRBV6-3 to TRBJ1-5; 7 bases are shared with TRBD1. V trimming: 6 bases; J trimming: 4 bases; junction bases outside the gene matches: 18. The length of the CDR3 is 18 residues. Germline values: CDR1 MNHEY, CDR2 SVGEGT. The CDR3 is CASRNRQDRQVSNQPQHF. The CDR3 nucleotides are TGTGCCAGCAGAAACCGACAGGACAGGCAAGTCTCAAATCAGCCCCAGCATTTT.

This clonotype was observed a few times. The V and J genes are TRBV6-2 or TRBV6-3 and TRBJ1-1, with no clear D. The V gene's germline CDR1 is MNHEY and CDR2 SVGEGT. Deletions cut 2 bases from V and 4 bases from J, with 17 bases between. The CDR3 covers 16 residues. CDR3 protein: CASSYVVLGRGTEAFF. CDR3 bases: TGTGCCAGCAGTTACGTGGTTCTTGGACGTGGCACTGAAGCTTTCTTT.

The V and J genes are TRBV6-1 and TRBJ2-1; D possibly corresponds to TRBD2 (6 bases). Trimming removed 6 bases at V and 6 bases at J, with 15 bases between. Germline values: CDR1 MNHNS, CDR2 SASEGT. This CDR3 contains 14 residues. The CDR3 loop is CASSQRLVSNEQFF. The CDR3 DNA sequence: TGTGCCAGCAGCCAACGACTAGTCAGCAATGAGCAGTTCTTC.

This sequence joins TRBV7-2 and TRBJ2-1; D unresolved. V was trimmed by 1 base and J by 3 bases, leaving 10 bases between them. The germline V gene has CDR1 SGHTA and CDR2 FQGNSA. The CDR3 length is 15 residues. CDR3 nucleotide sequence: TGTGCCAGCAGCTTAGTGTCCCAGCTCTACAATGAGCAGTTCTTC. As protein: CASSLVSQLYNEQFF.